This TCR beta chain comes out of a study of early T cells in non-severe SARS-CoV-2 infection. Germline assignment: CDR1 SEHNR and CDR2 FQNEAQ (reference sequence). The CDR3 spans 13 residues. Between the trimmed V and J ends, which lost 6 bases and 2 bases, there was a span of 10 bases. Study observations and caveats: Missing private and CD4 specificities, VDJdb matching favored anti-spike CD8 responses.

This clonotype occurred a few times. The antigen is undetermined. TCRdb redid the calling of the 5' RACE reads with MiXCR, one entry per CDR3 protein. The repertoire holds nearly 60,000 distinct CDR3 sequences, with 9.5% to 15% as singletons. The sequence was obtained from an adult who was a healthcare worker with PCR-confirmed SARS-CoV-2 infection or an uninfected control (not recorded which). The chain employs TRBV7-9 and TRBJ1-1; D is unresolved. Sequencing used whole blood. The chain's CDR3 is CASRQDLNTEAFF. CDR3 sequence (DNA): TGTGCCAGCAGACAAGACCTAAACACTGAAGCTTTCTTT.